In its sample, the clone carrying this TCR beta chain was seen a few times. PCR primers comprised 60 Vbeta and 13 Jbeta primers. Clones were read by immunoSEQ multiplex PCR, and TCRdb kept only the in-frame ones, dropping some. The sample lists around 100,000 clones, approximately 66% seen once, with about 3.9% in the top ten. This record belongs to a study of cytomegalovirus exposure and HLA in healthy donors. The sample was PBMCs. The receptor was derived from a young man in good health and CMV-seronegative.

CDR3 coding DNA: TGCGCCAGCAGCTTGGGTATTTCTAGCGGGGGGGCCCTAATGACAGATACGCAGTATTTT. It specifies CASSLGISSGGALMTDTQYF. The chain has TRBV5-1 and TRBJ2-3; 12 bases match TRBD2. This CDR3 comprises 20 residues. Germline loops: CDR1 SGHRS, CDR2 YFSETQ. Trimming at V came to 0 bases and at J to 3 bases, leaving 14 bases not matched to a gene.